One and the same sample provided the 21 T cell receptor beta chains below, sequenced in a study of control samples from healthy donors and cancer patients. The data were produced by immunoSEQ multiplex PCR, yet TCRdb's version contains in-frame clones alone and is incomplete. This repertoire shows approximately 86,000 clones, 86% found once; its top ten account for over 20%. Sequenced material: blood. The origin of the receptors is a man aged 30 to 45 in good health.

The rearrangement links TRBV5-8 to TRBJ2-3, with 10 bases that match TRBD1. The CDR3 extends over 15 amino acids. J gave up 4 bases and V 5 bases, and 7 bases lay outside the gene matches. Germline V CDR1 and CDR2: SGHTS, YDEGEE. CDR3 DNA sequence: TGTGCCAGCAGACGGACAGGGGGATTGTCAGATACGCAGTATTTT. This encodes CASRRTGGLSDTQYF.

This chain uses TRBV7-6 with TRBJ2-5, with 8 bases aligning to TRBD2. The CDR3 sequence is 15 residues long. Germline V gene data show CDR1 as SGHVS and CDR2 as FNYEAQ. J gave up 2 bases and V 1 base, and 3 bases lay outside the gene matches. The CDR3 region is CASSLGLAGQETQYF. The CDR3 nucleotides are TGTGCCAGCAGCTTAGGGCTAGCGGGTCAAGAGACCCAGTACTTC.

The chain carries TRBV2 and TRBJ2-7, with D perhaps TRBD1 or TRBD2 (6 bases each). Germline CDR1 and CDR2: SNHLY and FYNNEI. Trimming took 2 bases from V and 3 from J, leaving 11 bases between them. CDR3 size: 14 residues. The CDR3 here is CASSEWGAGYEQYF. As DNA, the CDR3 is TGTGCCAGCAGTGAATGGGGGGCGGGCTACGAGCAGTACTTC. The whole variable domain, filled in from reference TRBV2 and TRBJ2-7, reads EPEVTQTPSHQVTQMGQEVILRCVPISNHLYFYWYRQILGQKVEFLVSFYNNEISEKSEIFDDQFSVERPDGSNFTLKIRSTKLEDSAMYFCASSEWGAGYEQYFGPGTRLTVT.

The J gene is TRBJ2-3, the V gene TRBV7-2; unclear D gene. V gave up 1 base and J gave up 0 bases, with 8 bases separating them. The length of the CDR3 is 15 residues. CDR1 SGHTA and CDR2 FQGNSA come from the germline V gene. CDR3 loop: CASSLVGTSTDTQYF. The CDR3 DNA reads as TGTGCCAGCAGCTTAGTGGGAACTAGCACAGATACGCAGTATTTT.

V usage is TRBV19 and J usage is TRBJ2-7, with 7 bases that match TRBD1. V lost 5 bases to trimming and J lost 12 bases; unmatched junction nucleotides: 19. This CDR3 region has 15 residues. Germline CDR1 and CDR2: LNHDA and SQIVND (reference sequence). The CDR3 DNA reads as TGTGCCAGTAGTGGCCGGGACAGTGGCCTACGAGTGCGGTACTTC. Translating gives CASSGRDSGLRVRYF.

This clone was observed a single time. This chain connects TRBV18 to TRBJ2-5; maybe TRBD1 (6 bases). Trimming shortened V by 3 bases and J by 2 bases, and 10 bases separated the two germline ends. There are 14 residues in the CDR3. Germline values: CDR1 KGHSH, CDR2 LQKENI. Here the CDR3 DNA reads TGTGCCAGCTCACCCTGGACAGCACAAGAGACCCAGTACTTC. It translates to CASSPWTAQETQYF.

This clone has a single count. This chain joins TRBV13 and TRBJ2-5; 11 nucleotides align to TRBD2. CDR1 is PRHDT and CDR2 is FYEKMQ in the germline V gene (reference sequence). J was trimmed by 1 base and V by 5 bases; bases with no gene match: 6. The CDR3 extends over 16 amino acids. The CDR3 protein is CASSLYSGGVQETQYF. The CDR3 DNA reads TGTGCCAGCAGCCTTTATAGCGGGGGGGTCCAAGAGACCCAGTACTTC.

This sequence joins TRBV4-1 and TRBJ2-3; TRBD2 matches 16 bases. Germline values: CDR1 MGHRA, CDR2 YSYEKL. Trimming took 3 bases from V and 3 from J; bases not matched to a gene: 6. This CDR3 has 18 amino acids. The DNA of the CDR3 is TGCGCCAGCAGCCAGGGACTAGCGGGGGGGCGTGGTACAGATACGCAGTATTTT. This sequence encodes CASSQGLAGGRGTDTQYF.

This rearrangement joins TRBV2 to TRBJ2-4; 8 positions match TRBD1. This CDR3 is built from 14 residues. The V gene end was trimmed by 7 bases and the J gene end by 3 bases; junction bases not matched to a gene: 5. Germline V lookup: CDR1 SNHLY, CDR2 FYNNEI. CDR3 amino acids: CASMDRAFKNIQYF. The CDR3 coding sequence is TGTGCCAGCATGGACAGGGCCTTCAAAAACATTCAGTACTTC.

The gene calls are TRBV5-4 and TRBJ2-3, with 8 bases lining up with TRBD1. The CDR3 sequence is 15 residues long. Germline CDR1 reads SGHNT; CDR2 reads YYREEE (reference sequence). Trimming removed 4 bases from V and 5 bases from J; junction bases left unmatched: 9. This CDR3 reads CASSPTGATKDTQYF. The CDR3 nucleotides read TGTGCCAGCAGCCCGACAGGGGCTACCAAAGATACGCAGTATTTT. The whole variable domain, remainder taken from reference TRBV5-4 and TRBJ2-3, is ETGVTQSPTHLIKTRGQQVTLRCSSQSGHNTVSWYQQALGQGPQFIFQYYREEENGRGNFPPRFSGLQFPNYSSELNVNALELDDSALYLCASSPTGATKDTQYFGPGTRLTVL.

The V and J genes are TRBV18 and TRBJ1-1; tentative D call: TRBD1 (5 bases). Trimming stripped 3 bases from V and 2 bases from J, with 13 bases between. Germline-derived CDR1 and CDR2 are KGHSH and LQKENI. This CDR3 comprises 15 residues. CDR3: CASSPSAQGNTEAFF. The CDR3 DNA follows: TGTGCCAGCTCACCCTCGGCGCAGGGAAACACTGAAGCTTTCTTT. Together with reference TRBV18 and TRBJ1-1, the CDR3 gives the full variable domain: NAGVMQNPRHLVRRRGQEARLRCSPMKGHSHVYWYRQLPEEGLKFMVYLQKENIIDESGMPKERFSAEFPKEGPSILRIQQVVRGDSAAYFCASSPSAQGNTEAFFGQGTRLTVV.

The J gene is TRBJ1-5, the V gene TRBV6-5; D unclear. The CDR3 totals 15 residues. Trimming removed 2 bases at V and 7 bases at J, with 15 bases between. The germline V gene encodes CDR1 MNHEY and CDR2 SVGAGI. The CDR3 protein is CASSYRSGPGQPQHF. The CDR3 DNA sequence: TGTGCCAGCAGTTACCGGTCTGGGCCGGGCCAGCCCCAGCATTTT.

J is TRBJ2-2 and V is TRBV6-1; 11 bases fit TRBD1. Trimming at V came to 4 bases and at J to 4 bases, leaving 11 bases not matched to a gene. Per germline, CDR1 MNHNS and CDR2 SASEGT. The CDR3 runs 18 residues. The CDR3 reads CASSGRDRGIRGTGELFF. For the CDR3, the DNA is TGTGCCAGCAGTGGCCGGGACAGGGGGATTCGTGGCACCGGGGAGCTGTTTTTT.

V gene TRBV30 combines with J gene TRBJ2-2; 8 nucleotides align to TRBD1. Germline CDR1 reads GTSNPN; CDR2 reads SVGIG (reference sequence). The trim removed 4 bases at V and 3 bases at J, leaving 7 bases unmatched. The CDR3 extends over 15 amino acids. The CDR3 protein is CAWTLDRADTGELFF. The CDR3 coding sequence is TGTGCCTGGACCCTGGACAGGGCCGACACCGGGGAGCTGTTTTTT.

The chain employs TRBV7-9 and TRBJ2-2; 7 nucleotides line up with TRBD2. After removal of 4 bases from V and 6 bases from J, the junction contained 8 bases not matched to a gene. There are 15 residues in the CDR3. CDR1 SEHNR and CDR2 FQNEAQ come from the germline V gene (reference sequence). CDR3 region: CASSSQGLGPGELFF. The CDR3 DNA reads TGTGCCAGCAGCTCCCAAGGACTAGGCCCCGGGGAGCTGTTTTTT.

CDR3 bases: TGTGCCAGCAGCCGTCGACAGATTAGTAATTTCTCTGGAAACACCATATATTTT. Encoded protein: CASSRRQISNFSGNTIYF. The chain uses TRBV21-1 and TRBJ1-3; TRBD1, the table's D call, lacks a check against the DNA. TRBV21-1 is flagged as a pseudogene. The CDR3 length is 18 residues.

J is TRBJ1-6 and V is TRBV6-6, with unresolved D. V gave up 7 bases and J gave up 7 bases, with 11 bases separating them. This CDR3 is built from 13 residues. CDR1 MNHNY and CDR2 SVGAGI come from the germline V gene (reference sequence). The CDR3 DNA sequence: TGTGCCAGCATCCGGGAGGGAAATTCACCCCTCCACTTT. It specifies CASIREGNSPLHF.

The chain recombines TRBV7-6 with TRBJ2-1; TRBD1 matches 9 bases. Germline V gene lookup returns CDR1 SGHVS and CDR2 FNYEAQ. This CDR3 is 16 amino acids long. Losses at the gene ends were 5 bases for V and 4 bases for J; bases not matched to a gene: 9. CDR3 residues: CASSNSQGAQYNEQFF. Here the CDR3 DNA reads TGTGCCAGCAGCAACTCACAGGGGGCTCAATACAATGAGCAGTTCTTC.

This clone was observed a handful of times. Other DNA sequences from this sample encode an identical CDR3 as well. The chain recombines TRBV5-5 with TRBJ2-7, with D unclear. Trimming removed 5 bases from V and 4 bases from J, with 10 bases in between. CDR3 length: 12 amino acids. Germline CDR1 SGHKS, CDR2 YYEKEE (reference sequence). Here the CDR3 DNA reads TGTGCCAGCAGTCAAACCGGTTACGAGCAGTACTTC. It is translated as CASSQTGYEQYF.

J is TRBJ2-3 and V is TRBV3-1 (or the pseudogene TRBV3-2); a possible D gene is TRBD2 (6 bases). The CDR3 covers 13 residues. Looked up from germline, CDR1 is LGHDT and CDR2 is YNNKEL (reference sequence). V lost 3 bases and J 5 bases, leaving 9 bases between the germline ends. CDR3 sequence: CASSQRGQDTQYF. The CDR3 DNA reads as TGTGCCAGCAGCCAGCGGGGCCAAGATACGCAGTATTTT.

The V call is TRBV4-1, the J call TRBJ2-7, with a weak D call TRBD1 (5 bases). The V end lost 1 base, the J end lost 2 bases, and 9 bases lay between the germline ends. CDR3 size: 14 residues. Per germline, CDR1 MGHRA and CDR2 YSYEKL. In DNA, the CDR3 is TGCGCCAGCAGCCAAGGGGTAGGGGCCTACGAGCAGTACGTC. It specifies CASSQGVGAYEQYV.